Listed here are 5 T cell receptor beta chains from one sample, sequenced in a study of control samples from healthy donors and cancer patients. Profiled with immunoSEQ multiplex PCR; TCRdb holds only in-frame clones, not every one. The profile shows roughly 150,000 clones, about 90% of them singletons. Sequenced sample: blood. All receptors come from a man younger than 35 in good health.

V and J are TRBV3-1 (or the pseudogene TRBV3-2) and TRBJ2-2; D is perhaps TRBD2 (5 bases). With 5 bases removed from V and 8 bases from J, the gap between germline ends came to 21 bases. In germline, CDR1 is LGHDT, CDR2 YNNKEL (reference sequence). This CDR3 spans 16 amino acids. The CDR3 DNA follows: TGTGCCAGCAGCATTCTAGCAACCCCAGGACCGGGGGAGCTGTTTTTT. Translation: CASSILATPGPGELFF.

The chain has TRBV18 and TRBJ1-4; TRBD1 matches at 8 bases. Germline V gene lookup returns CDR1 KGHSH and CDR2 LQKENI. V trimming: 3 bases; J trimming: 8 bases; junction bases outside the gene matches: 5. The CDR3 is 14 residues long. The CDR3 protein is CASSPPGQDEKLFF. The CDR3 DNA sequence: TGTGCCAGCTCACCCCCGGGACAGGACGAAAAACTGTTTTTT.

In this sample, this clone turned up once. This chain links TRBV4-2 with TRBJ1-2; TRBD1 aligns across 7 bases. V trimming: 4 bases; J trimming: 7 bases; junction bases outside the gene matches: 6. The CDR3 contains 13 residues. Germline values: CDR1 LGHNA, CDR2 YNFKEQ. CDR3 amino acids: CASSRDSRGGYTF. In DNA, the CDR3 is TGTGCCAGCAGCCGGGACAGTAGAGGTGGCTACACCTTC.

Regarding this clone: Other DNA sequences from this sample encode an identical CDR3 as well. V gene TRBV3-1 (or the pseudogene TRBV3-2) combines with J gene TRBJ2-7, with a tentative D call TRBD1 (6 bases). This CDR3 comprises 13 residues. The germline V gene has CDR1 LGHDT and CDR2 YNNKEL (reference sequence). The V end lost 6 bases, the J end lost 4 bases, and 13 bases lay between the germline ends. In nucleotides, the CDR3 is TGTGCCAGCAGTTCCGGACAGCCGTACGAGCAGTACTTC. Amino acids: CASSSGQPYEQYF.

This rearrangement joins TRBV7-9 to TRBJ2-5; 12 nucleotides line up with TRBD2. V dropped 4 bases and J dropped 3; count of bases not matched to a gene: 3. Germline loops: CDR1 SEHNR, CDR2 FQNEAQ (reference sequence). The CDR3 sequence is 15 residues long. The CDR3 DNA reads as TGTGCCAGCAGCTCCTCTAGCGGGGGGGAAGAGACCCAGTACTTC. It translates to CASSSSSGGEETQYF.